The 20 T cell receptor beta chains below all came from one sample that was sequenced in a study of a mutant IDH1 vaccine in newly diagnosed glioma. What these receptors recognize is not known. TCRdb keeps only in-frame clones here, not all; method: immunoSEQ multiplex PCR. This table holds approximately 60,000 clones, around 82% found once. Documented time point: week 5, during vaccination. Doses consisted of 300 ug of mutant IDH1 20-mer peptide each, paired with topical imiquimod. Sequences were derived from PBMCs, sampled from a glioma patient whose treatment included an IDH1 peptide vaccine. These receptors originate from a woman aged 18-29 years with glioma. Some clones in this sample may be carry-over from other donors' samples.

The V and J genes are TRBV6-1 and TRBJ1-2; 7 nucleotides line up with TRBD1. This CDR3 is 14 amino acids long. CDR1 and CDR2 (germline): MNHNS, SASEGT. V shed 7 bases and J 3 bases; nucleotides not matched to a gene: 8. The CDR3 coding sequence is TGTGCCAGCAACACCGTTACAGGGGACTATGGCTACACCTTC. Residues: CASNTVTGDYGYTF.

This chain connects TRBV30 to TRBJ1-1, with 7 positions matching TRBD1. The germline gives CDR1 GTSNPN, CDR2 SVGIG (reference sequence). CDR3 length: 13 amino acids. V trimming: 3 bases; J trimming: 8 bases; junction bases outside the gene matches: 9. The CDR3 DNA sequence: TGTGCCTGGAGCCTCGGGAGGGGGCAGGAAGCTTTCTTT. Its protein product is CAWSLGRGQEAFF.

The rearrangement uses TRBV5-4 and TRBJ1-2; D possibly corresponds to TRBD1 (5 bases). This CDR3 has 15 residues. V was clipped by 4 bases and J by 2 bases, with 15 bases between them. The germline gives CDR1 SGHNT, CDR2 YYREEE (reference sequence). The CDR3 loop is CASSPQGWGNYGYTF. The CDR3 coding sequence is TGTGCCAGCAGCCCTCAGGGTTGGGGGAACTATGGCTACACCTTC.

The V call is TRBV4-2, the J call TRBJ2-5; 7 positions agree with TRBD2. The DNA end is more similar to TRBJ2-7, so the J call may be wrong. This CDR3 has 15 amino acids. Germline V gene data show CDR1 as LGHNA and CDR2 as YNFKEQ. The CDR3 bases are TGTGCCAGCAGCCAAGAAAAGCGGGGCCCCTACGAGCAGTACTTC. It codes for CASSQEKRGPYEQYF.

The chain combines TRBV6-5 with TRBJ2-2; D is possibly TRBD1 (6 bases). Germline V gene sequence: CDR1 MNHEY, CDR2 SVGAGI. This CDR3 contains 16 residues. The V and J ends lost 4 bases and 1 base respectively, with 13 bases between them. The CDR3 spells CASSLDRPLNTGELFF. In nucleotides, the CDR3 is TGTGCCAGCAGTTTGGACAGACCATTGAACACCGGGGAGCTGTTTTTT.

The V and J genes are TRBV25-1 and TRBJ2-1; possible D gene TRBD2, 6 bases. V was pared by 4 bases and J by 10 bases, with 20 bases between. The CDR3 has 15 amino acids. The germline CDR1 and CDR2 sequences are MGHDK and SYGVNS. CDR3 nucleotides: TGTGCCAGCAGTGTCCCGGGACTCCCCGTTGGGGAGCAGTTCTTC. It is translated as CASSVPGLPVGEQFF.

J is TRBJ1-1 and V is TRBV28, with D uncertain. Trimming cost V 2 bases and J 1 base, with 8 bases left between them. Per the germline V gene, CDR1 is MDHEN and CDR2 is SYDVKM. The CDR3 length is 14 residues. DNA for the CDR3: TGTGCCAGCAGTTTAATCCGGGCGAACACTGAAGCTTTCTTT. This sequence encodes CASSLIRANTEAFF. Full variable domain (remainder filled in from reference TRBV28 and TRBJ1-1): DVKVTQSSRYLVKRTGEKVFLECVQDMDHENMFWYRQDPGLGLRLIYFSYDVKMKEKGDIPEGYSVSREKKERFSLILESASTNQTSMYLCASSLIRANTEAFFGQGTRLTVV.

The CDR3 coding sequence is TGTGCCAGCAGCCTAGCCCGAGTAGGTGAGCAGTTCTTC. Its protein product is CASSLARVGEQFF. The chain couples TRBV14 to TRBJ2-1; no clear D gene. V lost 4 bases and J lost 9, with 13 bases in between. CDR3 length equals 13 residues. Per the germline V gene, CDR1 is SGHDN and CDR2 is FVKESK.

The chain is built from TRBV14 and TRBJ2-7; 8 bases map to TRBD1. The V and J ends lost 5 bases and 1 base, in that order; junction bases with no gene match: 13. CDR1 and CDR2 (germline): SGHDN, FVKESK. The CDR3 sequence is 17 residues long. CDR3 protein: CASSARLLQGASYEQYF. Written as DNA, the CDR3 is TGTGCCAGCAGCGCCCGATTGTTGCAGGGGGCTTCCTACGAGCAGTACTTC. Using reference TRBV14 and TRBJ2-7 for the parts outside the CDR3, the full variable domain is EAGVTQFPSHSVIEKGQTVTLRCDPISGHDNLYWYRRVMGKEIKFLLHFVKESKQDESGMPNNRFLAERTGGTYSTLKVQPAELEDSGVYFCASSARLLQGASYEQYFGPGTRLTVT.

The chain has TRBV4-1 and TRBJ1-2; D not resolved. In germline, CDR1 is MGHRA, CDR2 YSYEKL. The CDR3 totals 13 residues. Trimming pared 4 bases from V and 3 bases from J, leaving 9 bases between. The CDR3 loop reads CASSPREDYGYTF. The CDR3 nucleotides read TGCGCCAGCAGCCCACGTGAGGACTATGGCTACACCTTC.

This clone was seen once. The gene calls are TRBV5-4 and TRBJ2-5, with TRBD1 matching over 11 bases. After removal of 4 bases from V and 5 bases from J, the junction contained 7 bases not matched to a gene. The CDR3 loop spans 15 amino acids. CDR1 and CDR2 from the germline V gene are SGHNT and YYREEE (reference sequence). The CDR3 nucleotides are TGTGCCAGCAGCCTCCCGGGACAGGGGGTTGAGACCCAGTACTTC. As protein: CASSLPGQGVETQYF.

The V call is TRBV19, the J call TRBJ1-2; possibly TRBD1 for D (5 bases). With 7 bases removed from V and 6 bases from J, the gap between germline ends came to 15 bases. The CDR3 is 13 amino acids. Germline values: CDR1 LNHDA, CDR2 SQIVND (reference sequence). The CDR3 coding sequence is TGTGCCAGTATTCGAAGGGGCAGGGATGGCTACACCTTC. It translates to CASIRRGRDGYTF.

The J gene is TRBJ2-7, the V gene TRBV30; TRBD1 matches 7 bases. The J segment lost 5 bases and the V segment lost 5 bases, leaving 12 bases of the junction unmatched. The CDR3 length is 14 residues. Germline-derived CDR1 and CDR2 are GTSNPN and SVGIG (reference sequence). The CDR3 bases are TGTGCCTGGCTCTGGGGCAGGGGGAAGAACGAGCAGTACTTC. The encoded protein is CAWLWGRGKNEQYF.

This clone has just one count. The chain combines TRBV25-1 with TRBJ2-7; 8 bases line up with TRBD1. Trimming at V came to 0 bases and at J to 1 base, leaving 8 bases not matched to a gene. The CDR3 has 17 amino acids. Germline CDR1 reads MGHDK; CDR2 reads SYGVNS. CDR3 protein: CASSEYNRGRVSYEQYF. The CDR3 coding sequence is TGTGCCAGCAGTGAATATAACAGGGGGAGAGTATCCTACGAGCAGTACTTC.

The chain employs TRBV4-1 and TRBJ1-6, with D unclear. The CDR3 has 17 amino acids. Trimming removed 0 bases at V and 0 bases at J, with 9 bases between. The germline V gene has CDR1 MGHRA and CDR2 YSYEKL. The CDR3 DNA is TGCGCCAGCAGCCAAGATGGAGGCAGCTCCTATAATTCACCCCTCCACTTT. Residues: CASSQDGGSSYNSPLHF.

The chain is built from TRBV29-1 and TRBJ2-1, with D unresolved. Germline V gene sequence: CDR1 SQVTM, CDR2 ANQGSEA. V lost 5 bases and J 3 bases, leaving 11 bases between the germline ends. The CDR3 covers 13 residues. Here the CDR3 DNA reads TGCAGCGTTCCAGAAACCGACTACAATGAGCAGTTCTTC. Encoded protein: CSVPETDYNEQFF.

This chain joins TRBV19 and TRBJ1-2; D uncertain. Trimming cost V 3 bases and J 0 bases, with 8 bases left between them. CDR3 length equals 14 residues. Germline lookup yields CDR1 LNHDA and CDR2 SQIVND (reference sequence). CDR3 region: CASSMAAANYGYTF. The DNA for the CDR3 is TGTGCCAGTAGTATGGCAGCAGCTAACTATGGCTACACCTTC.

This clone was seen a single time. This chain links TRBV10-3 with TRBJ1-2; D perhaps matches TRBD1 (5 bases). This CDR3 has 14 residues. Between the trimmed V and J ends, which lost 2 bases and 0 bases, there was a span of 7 bases. Germline lookup yields CDR1 ENHRY and CDR2 SYGVKD. The CDR3 loop is CAISEGGANYGYTF. In DNA form, the CDR3 reads TGTGCCATCAGTGAGGGGGGGGCTAACTATGGCTACACCTTC.

CDR3 coding DNA: TGCAGTGCAGACAGGGAAGAGACCCAGTACTTC. This translates into CSADREETQYF. The chain carries TRBV20-1 and TRBJ2-5; TRBD1 matches at 7 bases. CDR1 is DFQATT, CDR2 SNEGSKA, per germline (reference sequence). The CDR3 has 11 amino acids. V shed 6 bases and J 3 bases; nucleotides not matched to a gene: 1.

This clone was counted only a few times. The chain recombines TRBV30 with TRBJ1-5; D call uncertain. Trimming stripped 1 base from V and 3 bases from J, with 7 bases between. Germline V lookup: CDR1 GTSNPN, CDR2 SVGIG (reference sequence). The CDR3 is 13 residues long. The CDR3 DNA reads as TGTGCCTGGAGTGCGTCGGTCAATCAGCCCCAGCATTTT. Amino acid sequence: CAWSASVNQPQHF.